The sequence of this T cell receptor beta chain was determined in a study of T cell responses to AZD1222 COVID-19 vaccine (dated by TCRdb to the early 2020s). Some background on the complete study: Because spike-specific TCR depth and breadth did not differ between the two schedules, AZD1222 recipients who got a second dose at roughly 4 weeks were pooled with those who got a second dose at roughly 12 weeks. Trial participants were enrolled into age subgroups of 18-55, 56-69 and 70-plus years, which contained around 150, 29 and 61 TCR-sequenced participants, respectively. A total of around 240 trial participants underwent TCR sequencing, of whom roughly 210 had received two doses of AZD1222 and some 25 had received two doses of the MenACWY control vaccine. General findings and caveats noted by the study authors: No day 14 peak-response samples were available, so repertoires were characterized only after the peak T cell response. CD4 TCRs associated with the vaccine covered the entire spike protein, and the dominant responses were in regions 160-218 and 743-854. In the small 56-69-year group, the increase in depth fell short of significance, most likely because of low power. Conclusions about previously exposed vaccinees are limited because only six or seven AZD1222 recipients were SARS-CoV-2 seropositive at baseline. Participants were mostly white British and included more females than males, and it was suggested by the authors that clonal diversity may have been underestimated. After two AZD1222 doses, spike-specific TCR breadth and depth were significantly higher than at day 0 and than in MenACWY recipients. Nearly half of unique spike-specific TCRs reportedly recognized epitopes outside regions mutated in the B.1.351 and B.1.1.7 variants.

Comment on this clone: Its antigen is unknown. No base quality information exists; no much larger clone differs at one position.

The CDR3 regions of human TCRbeta chains were analyzed by immunosequencing. In the paper's pipeline: Repertoire TCRs were matched against a reference library of SARS-CoV-2-specific TCRs generated with the MIRA antigen-specificity platform. Breadth was defined as the fraction of unique TCRs that were SARS-CoV-2-associated. Depth was defined as the fraction of total T cells that were SARS-CoV-2-associated. Each spike-specific TCR was assigned to its reactive spike region and to a CD4 or CD8 class using the MIRA data. Log10-transformed breadth and depth values were compared by one-way ANOVA with Sidak's multiple comparisons tests. TCRdb obtained this table from immuneACCESS and retained in-frame rearrangements with V and J assigned. These tables miss some clones; where compared with another copy, unresolved V genes account for less than half of the shortfall, and the remainder is unexplained. The DNA was the basis for D and trimming; V, J and clone size are from that table. Recorded for this sample are 95,000 to 150,000 clones; 75% to 95% of them occurred a single time. The ten largest clones add up to 5.4% of the sample.

Per the publication, the time point label means: baseline before first vaccination. Vaccinee samples came from UK trials COV001 and COV002, including a single-blind randomized controlled phase 2/3 trial of AZD1222 (ChAdOx1 nCoV-19) in healthy adults. Trial participant PBMC samples were collected at day 0 and day 28 after the second dose for TCRbeta chain sequencing. Deletion took 1 base off V and 4 bases off J, with a span of 16 bases between the germline ends. The CDR3 sequence holds 16 residues, the cysteine and phenylalanine included. Solely the CDR3 DNA is kept, with 48 bases framed from the first base. The germline V gene (reference sequence) provides CDR1 LGHDT and CDR2 YNNKEL.

The chain couples TRBV3-1 (or the pseudogene TRBV3-2) to TRBJ1-1; perhaps TRBD1 is the D gene, with 6 bases matching. The sequence was collected from an adult in good health. This specimen was peripheral blood, taken on day 0 of AZD1222 vaccination. The DNA reads as follows: TGTGCCAGCAGCCAAGTGGGGGCGGCAGGGGTCACTGAAGCTTTCTTT. It codes for CASSQVGAAGVTEAFF.